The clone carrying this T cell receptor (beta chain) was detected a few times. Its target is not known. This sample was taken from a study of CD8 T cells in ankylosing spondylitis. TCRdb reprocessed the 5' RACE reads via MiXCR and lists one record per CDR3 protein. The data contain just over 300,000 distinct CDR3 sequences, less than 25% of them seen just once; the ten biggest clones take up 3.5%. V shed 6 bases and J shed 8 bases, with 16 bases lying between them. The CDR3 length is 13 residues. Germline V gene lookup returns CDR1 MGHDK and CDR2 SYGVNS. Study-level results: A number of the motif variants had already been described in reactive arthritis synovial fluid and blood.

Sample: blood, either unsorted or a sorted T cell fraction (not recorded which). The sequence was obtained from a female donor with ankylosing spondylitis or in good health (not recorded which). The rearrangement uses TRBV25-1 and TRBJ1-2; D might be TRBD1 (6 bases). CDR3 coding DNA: TGTGCCAGCAGCGCTAGGGGGGGTGGCGGCTACACCTTC. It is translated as CASSARGGGGYTF.